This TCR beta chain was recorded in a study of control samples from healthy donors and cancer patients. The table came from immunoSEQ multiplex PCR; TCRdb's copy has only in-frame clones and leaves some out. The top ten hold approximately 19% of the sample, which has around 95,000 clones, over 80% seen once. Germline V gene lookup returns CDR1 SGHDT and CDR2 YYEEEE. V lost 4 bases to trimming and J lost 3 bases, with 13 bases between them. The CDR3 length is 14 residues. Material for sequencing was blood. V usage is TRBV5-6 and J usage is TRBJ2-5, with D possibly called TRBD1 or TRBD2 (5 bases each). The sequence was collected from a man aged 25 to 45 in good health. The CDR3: CASSRSGTEETQYF. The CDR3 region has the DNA TGTGCCAGCAGCCGGAGTGGGACCGAAGAGACCCAGTACTTC.